The table lists the clone carrying this T cell receptor (beta chain) with a few counts. Regions amplified from RNA transcripts were the TCR beta CDR3 regions. First-round RT-PCR of the TCR CDR3 relied on the HTBI primer set. TCRdb re-derived calls from the multiplex PCR reads in MiXCR, one entry per CDR3 protein. There are 650,000 to 750,000 distinct CDR3 sequences in the sample; 14% occur only once, and roughly 10% lies in the top ten. This specimen belongs to a study of T cells in Graves' hyperthyroidism and ophthalmopathy. Study-wide context: Sampling of peripheral blood happened at initial diagnosis, prior to any treatment.

The CDR3 length is 15 residues. V lost 8 bases, J lost 5 bases, and 18 bases lay in between. Germline CDR1 reads KGHDR; CDR2 reads SFDVKD. In making diagnoses, clinical symptoms, serum thyroxine and TRAb, thyroid ultrasound and orbital computed tomography were all used. J is TRBJ2-1 and V is TRBV24-1, with D maybe TRBD2 (7 bases). Source material: blood. This sequence was found in a woman aged 18-30 years with Graves' hyperthyroidism. CDR3 protein: CATTMGAGANNEQFF. CDR3 nucleotide sequence: TGTGCCACCACGATGGGGGCGGGAGCCAACAATGAGCAGTTCTTC.